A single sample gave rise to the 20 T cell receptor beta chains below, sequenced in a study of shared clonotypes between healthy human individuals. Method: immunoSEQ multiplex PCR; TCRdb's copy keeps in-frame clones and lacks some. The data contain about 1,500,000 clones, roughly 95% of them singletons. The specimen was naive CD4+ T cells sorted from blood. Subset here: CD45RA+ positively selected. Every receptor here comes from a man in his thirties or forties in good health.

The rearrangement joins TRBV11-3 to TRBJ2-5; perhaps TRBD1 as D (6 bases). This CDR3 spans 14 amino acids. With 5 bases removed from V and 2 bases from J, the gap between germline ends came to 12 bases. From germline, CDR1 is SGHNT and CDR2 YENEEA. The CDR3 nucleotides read TGTGCCAGCAGCAACTCCAGGGGACAAGAGACCCAGTACTTC. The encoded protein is CASSNSRGQETQYF.

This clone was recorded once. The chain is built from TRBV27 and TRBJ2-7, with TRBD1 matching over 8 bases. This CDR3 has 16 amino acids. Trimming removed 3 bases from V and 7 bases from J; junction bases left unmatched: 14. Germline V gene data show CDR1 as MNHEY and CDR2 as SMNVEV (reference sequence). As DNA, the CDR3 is TGTGCCAGCAGTTTGGGGACAGGACAGCTCAACGTGGAGCAGTACTTC. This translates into CASSLGTGQLNVEQYF.

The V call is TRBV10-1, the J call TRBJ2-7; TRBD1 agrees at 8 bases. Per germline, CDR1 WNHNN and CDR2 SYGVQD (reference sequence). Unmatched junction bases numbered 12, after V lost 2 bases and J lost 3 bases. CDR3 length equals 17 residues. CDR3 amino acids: CASSETPGGKVFYEQYF. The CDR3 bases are TGCGCCAGCAGTGAGACCCCAGGGGGCAAAGTATTCTACGAGCAGTACTTC.

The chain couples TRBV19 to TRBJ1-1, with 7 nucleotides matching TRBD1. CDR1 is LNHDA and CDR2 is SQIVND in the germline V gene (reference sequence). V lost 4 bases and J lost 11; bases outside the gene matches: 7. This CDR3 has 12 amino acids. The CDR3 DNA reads TGTGCCAGTAGTAAAAGACAGGGTGCGGCTTTCTTT. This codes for CASSKRQGAAFF.

DNA for the CDR3: TGTGCCAGCAGCGGCCTAGCGGTCGAAGGGGGGGGCCCACTGTTCTTC. Translating it yields CASSGLAVEGGGPLFF. The chain links TRBV9 to TRBJ2-1; a weak D match, TRBD2 (7 bases). This CDR3 spans 16 amino acids. V lost 3 bases and J lost 15, with 28 bases in between. CDR1 SGDLS and CDR2 YYNGEE come from the germline V gene.

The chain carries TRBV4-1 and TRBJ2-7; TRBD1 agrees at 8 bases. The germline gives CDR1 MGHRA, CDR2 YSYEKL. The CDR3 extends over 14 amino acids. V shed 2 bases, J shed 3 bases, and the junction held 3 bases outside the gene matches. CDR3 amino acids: CASSQTGTGYEQYF. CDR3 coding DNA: TGCGCCAGCAGCCAAACCGGGACAGGCTACGAGCAGTACTTC.

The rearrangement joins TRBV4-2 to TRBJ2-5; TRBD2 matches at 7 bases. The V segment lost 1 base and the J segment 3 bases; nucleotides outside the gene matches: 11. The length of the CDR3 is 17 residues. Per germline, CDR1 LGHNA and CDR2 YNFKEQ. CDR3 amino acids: CASSQGDAGEGKETQYF. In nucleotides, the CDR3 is TGTGCCAGCAGCCAAGGAGATGCGGGGGAAGGGAAAGAGACCCAGTACTTC.

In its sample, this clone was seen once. The CDR3 DNA reads TGCGCCAGCAGCTTGGCGGCAGGGGATGGCTACACCTTC. Translating it yields CASSLAAGDGYTF. V is TRBV5-1 and J is TRBJ1-2; D possibly corresponds to TRBD1 (6 bases). Trimming removed 0 bases at V and 6 bases at J, with 9 bases between. This CDR3 is built from 13 residues. From germline, CDR1 is SGHRS and CDR2 YFSETQ.

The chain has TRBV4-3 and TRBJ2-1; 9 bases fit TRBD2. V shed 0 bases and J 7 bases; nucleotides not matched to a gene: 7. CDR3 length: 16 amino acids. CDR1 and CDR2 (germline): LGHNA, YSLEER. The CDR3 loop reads CASSQDWLREGNEQFF. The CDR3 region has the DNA TGCGCCAGCAGCCAAGATTGGTTGCGGGAGGGTAATGAGCAGTTCTTC.

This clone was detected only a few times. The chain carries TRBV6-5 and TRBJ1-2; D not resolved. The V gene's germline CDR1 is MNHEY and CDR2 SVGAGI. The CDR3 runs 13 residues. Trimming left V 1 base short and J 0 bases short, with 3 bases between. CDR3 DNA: TGTGCCAGCAGTTACTATACTAACTATGGCTACACCTTC. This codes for CASSYYTNYGYTF.

The chain's CDR3 is CASSDRDAATNEKLFF. The CDR3 DNA follows: TGTGCCAGCAGTGATCGGGACGCTGCAACTAATGAAAAACTGTTTTTT. The chain carries TRBV2 and TRBJ1-4; D is possibly TRBD1 (5 bases). V was cut by 3 bases and J by 0 bases, with 11 bases left in between. This CDR3 contains 16 residues. Per germline, CDR1 SNHLY and CDR2 FYNNEI. The full variable domain, with the rest looked up from reference TRBV2 and TRBJ1-4, is EPEVTQTPSHQVTQMGQEVILRCVPISNHLYFYWYRQILGQKVEFLVSFYNNEISEKSEIFDDQFSVERPDGSNFTLKIRSTKLEDSAMYFCASSDRDAATNEKLFFGSGTQLSVL.

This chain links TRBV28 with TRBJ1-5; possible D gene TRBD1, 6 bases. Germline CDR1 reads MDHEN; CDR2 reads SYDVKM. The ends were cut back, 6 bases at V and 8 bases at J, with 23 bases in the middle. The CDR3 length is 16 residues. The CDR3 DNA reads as TGTGCCAGCAGACGTGGCTACAGGGTGGGGGATGAGCCCCAGCATTTT. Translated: CASRRGYRVGDEPQHF.

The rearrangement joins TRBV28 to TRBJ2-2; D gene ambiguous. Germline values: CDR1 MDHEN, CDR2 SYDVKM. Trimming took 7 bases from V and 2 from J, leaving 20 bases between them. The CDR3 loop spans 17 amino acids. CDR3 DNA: TGTGCCAGCATCCGTCGGGCAGTCCTTCCTAACACCGGGGAGCTGTTTTTT. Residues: CASIRRAVLPNTGELFF. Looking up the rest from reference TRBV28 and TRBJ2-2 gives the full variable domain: DVKVTQSSRYLVKRTGEKVFLECVQDMDHENMFWYRQDPGLGLRLIYFSYDVKMKEKGDIPEGYSVSREKKERFSLILESASTNQTSMYLCASIRRAVLPNTGELFFGEGSRLTVL.

The CDR3 coding sequence is TGCGCCAGCAGCCAAGGGGCAAGGAGTCAGACCCAGTACTTC. It encodes CASSQGARSQTQYF. The rearrangement joins TRBV4-3 to TRBJ2-5; D is unresolved. Germline V CDR1 and CDR2: LGHNA, YSLEER. Deletions cut 1 base from V and 6 bases from J, with 12 bases between. CDR3 length equals 14 residues.

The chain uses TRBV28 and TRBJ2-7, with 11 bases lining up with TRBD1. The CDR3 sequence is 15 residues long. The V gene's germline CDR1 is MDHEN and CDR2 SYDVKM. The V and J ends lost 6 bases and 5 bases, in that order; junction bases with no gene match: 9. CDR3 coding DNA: TGTGCCAGCAGCTTTCCGGGACAGGGGGTCCACGAGCAGTACTTC. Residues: CASSFPGQGVHEQYF.

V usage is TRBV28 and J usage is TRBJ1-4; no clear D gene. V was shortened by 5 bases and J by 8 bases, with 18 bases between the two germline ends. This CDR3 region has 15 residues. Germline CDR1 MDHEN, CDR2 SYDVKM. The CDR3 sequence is CASSPSGPWNEKLFF. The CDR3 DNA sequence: TGTGCCAGCAGTCCAAGCGGCCCCTGGAACGAAAAACTGTTTTTT. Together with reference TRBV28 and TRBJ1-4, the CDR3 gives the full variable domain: DVKVTQSSRYLVKRTGEKVFLECVQDMDHENMFWYRQDPGLGLRLIYFSYDVKMKEKGDIPEGYSVSREKKERFSLILESASTNQTSMYLCASSPSGPWNEKLFFGSGTQLSVL.

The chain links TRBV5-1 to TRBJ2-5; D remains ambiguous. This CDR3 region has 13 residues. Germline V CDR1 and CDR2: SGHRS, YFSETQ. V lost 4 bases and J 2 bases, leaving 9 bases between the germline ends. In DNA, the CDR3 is TGCGCCAGCAGCCCCGTCCCTCAAGAGACCCAGTACTTC. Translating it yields CASSPVPQETQYF.

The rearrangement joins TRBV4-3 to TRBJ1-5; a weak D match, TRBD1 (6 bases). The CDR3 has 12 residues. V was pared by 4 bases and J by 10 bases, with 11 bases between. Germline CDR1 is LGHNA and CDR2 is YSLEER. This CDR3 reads CASSLQGGPQHF. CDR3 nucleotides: TGCGCCAGCAGCCTACAGGGTGGCCCCCAGCATTTT.

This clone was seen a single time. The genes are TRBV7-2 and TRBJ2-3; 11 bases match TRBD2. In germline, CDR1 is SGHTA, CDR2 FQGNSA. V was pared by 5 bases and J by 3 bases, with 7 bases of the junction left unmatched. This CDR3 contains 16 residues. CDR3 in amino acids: CASSRAGTSGTDTQYF. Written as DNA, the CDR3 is TGTGCCAGCAGCCGTGCCGGGACTAGCGGTACAGATACGCAGTATTTT.

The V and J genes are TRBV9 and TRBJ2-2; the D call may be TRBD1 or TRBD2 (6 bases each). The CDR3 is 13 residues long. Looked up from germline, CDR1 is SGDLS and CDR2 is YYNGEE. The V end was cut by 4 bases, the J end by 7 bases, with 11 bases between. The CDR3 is CASSLGGFGELFF. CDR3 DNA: TGTGCCAGCAGCTTAGGGGGGTTCGGGGAGCTGTTTTTT.